This entry lists 20 T cell receptor beta chains sequenced from one sample in a study of blood T cell repertoires in COVID-19. The table came from immunoSEQ multiplex PCR; TCRdb's copy has only in-frame clones and leaves some out. The sample shows about 100,000 clones, 92% of them seen only once. Input material: peripheral blood. These receptors were obtained from a man aged 50-60 years with active COVID-19.

The chain employs TRBV24-1 and TRBJ2-1, with D perhaps TRBD2 (5 bases). V was trimmed by 3 bases and J by 1 base, leaving 15 bases between them. CDR1 and CDR2 (germline): KGHDR, SFDVKD. CDR3 size: 17 residues. In nucleotides, the CDR3 is TGTGCCACCAGTGATCCAACTAGAAAGACTTCCTACAATGAGCAGTTCTTC. This gives the protein CATSDPTRKTSYNEQFF.

This chain uses TRBV3-1 (or the pseudogene TRBV3-2) with TRBJ1-2, with D perhaps matching TRBD1 (6 bases). CDR3 length equals 14 residues. The germline CDR1 and CDR2 sequences are LGHDT and YNNKEL (reference sequence). Trimming cost V 4 bases and J 0 bases, with 9 bases left between them. CDR3 coding DNA: TGTGCCAGCAGCCCCACAGGGACTAACTATGGCTACACCTTC. This encodes CASSPTGTNYGYTF.

This clone is a singleton in its sample. This chain connects TRBV7-9 to TRBJ2-1; 11 bases are shared with TRBD2. V trimming: 5 bases; J trimming: 4 bases; junction bases outside the gene matches: 7. The CDR3 is 16 residues long. Germline V gene sequence: CDR1 SEHNR, CDR2 FQNEAQ (reference sequence). CDR3 in DNA: TGTGCCAGCAGCCCCCAGACTAGCGGGATGTACAATGAGCAGTTCTTC. Its protein product is CASSPQTSGMYNEQFF.

The chain combines TRBV27 with TRBJ2-7; D not certain. In germline, CDR1 is MNHEY, CDR2 SMNVEV (reference sequence). The CDR3 spans 13 residues. V lost 5 bases and J lost 0, with 8 bases in between. CDR3 nucleotide sequence: TGTGCCAGCAGTGTCAGTGGCTCCTACGAGCAGTACTTC. Amino acid sequence: CASSVSGSYEQYF.

With respect to this clone: An end of the junction differs from the germline gene, which may be a read error. J is TRBJ1-2 and V is TRBV28; 7 bases match TRBD1. Germline V gene data show CDR1 as MDHEN and CDR2 as SYDVKM. The CDR3 has 12 amino acids. Here the CDR3 DNA reads TGTGCCAGCAGCAACCCACCCGGGGACAGAAGTTTC. This translates into CASSNPPGDRSF.

The genes are TRBV28 and TRBJ2-1; 7 bases agree with TRBD1. The CDR3 is made up of 15 amino acids. The J segment lost 8 bases and the V segment lost 6 bases, leaving 13 bases of the junction unmatched. Germline CDR1 and CDR2: MDHEN and SYDVKM. CDR3 sequence reads: CASRSMGQKGDEQFF. CDR3 DNA sequence: TGTGCCAGCAGAAGTATGGGACAGAAAGGGGATGAGCAGTTCTTC.

The gene calls are TRBV28 and TRBJ2-1; the match to TRBD2 covers 8 bases. The germline gives CDR1 MDHEN, CDR2 SYDVKM. This CDR3 is built from 16 residues. The junction had 20 bases not matched to a gene; V was cut back by 10 bases and J by 9 bases. CDR3 in DNA: TGTGCCACAGAGATATCACGGGGGGGCAGGACCCCTGAGCAGTTCTTC. Amino acid sequence: CATEISRGGRTPEQFF. Variable domain in full (rest from reference TRBV28 and TRBJ2-1): DVKVTQSSRYLVKRTGEKVFLECVQDMDHENMFWYRQDPGLGLRLIYFSYDVKMKEKGDIPEGYSVSREKKERFSLILESASTNQTSMYLCATEISRGGRTPEQFFGPGTRLTVL.

This clone was counted a single time. V usage is TRBV4-1 and J usage is TRBJ2-2; 8 bases line up with TRBD2. In germline, CDR1 is MGHRA, CDR2 YSYEKL. V was clipped by 6 bases and J by 7 bases; unmatched bases: 10. This CDR3 contains 15 residues. CDR3 residues: CASREAGTSVGELFF. The CDR3 bases are TGCGCCAGCAGAGAGGCCGGGACTAGTGTCGGGGAGCTGTTTTTT.

J is TRBJ1-1 and V is TRBV28; D is possibly TRBD1 (6 bases). The V gene's germline CDR1 is MDHEN and CDR2 SYDVKM. The CDR3 runs to 13 residues. Trimming took off 4 bases at V and 7 bases at J, with 13 bases between the two ends. The CDR3 loop reads CASSYYRAGEAFF. In DNA, the CDR3 is TGTGCCAGCAGTTATTACAGGGCCGGTGAAGCTTTCTTT.

The J gene is TRBJ2-1, the V gene TRBV5-1; 10 bases are a match to TRBD2. After removal of 0 bases from V and 4 bases from J, the junction contained 7 bases not matched to a gene. The V gene's germline CDR1 is SGHRS and CDR2 YFSETQ. CDR3 length: 17 amino acids. The CDR3 DNA is TGCGCCAGCAGCTTGGGGGCTAGCGGGAGCTCGTACAATGAGCAGTTCTTC. Translation: CASSLGASGSSYNEQFF.

The chain links TRBV3-1 (or the pseudogene TRBV3-2) to TRBJ2-1, with TRBD2 matching over 14 bases. Germline V gene sequence: CDR1 LGHDT, CDR2 YNNKEL (reference sequence). This CDR3 is built from 19 residues. Trimming cost V 6 bases and J 6 bases; bases outside gene matches: 16. Here the CDR3 reads CASRQNGALTSGRGNEQFF. As DNA, the CDR3 is TGTGCCAGCAGGCAAAATGGGGCTCTGACTAGCGGGAGGGGCAATGAGCAGTTCTTC.

The rearrangement uses TRBV28 and TRBJ2-2; 8 nucleotides match TRBD1. The length of the CDR3 is 16 residues. With 6 bases clipped from V and 7 bases from J, the junction kept 13 bases outside the gene matches. CDR1 is MDHEN and CDR2 is SYDVKM in the germline V gene. CDR3 amino acids: CASRRGDRRMNGELFF. Here the CDR3 DNA reads TGTGCCAGCAGGCGCGGGGACAGGAGAATGAACGGGGAGCTGTTTTTT.

V usage is TRBV5-1 and J usage is TRBJ2-1; the match to TRBD1 covers 8 bases. CDR3 length: 17 amino acids. From germline, CDR1 is SGHRS and CDR2 YFSETQ. V lost 0 bases and J lost 2; bases outside the gene matches: 7. For the CDR3, the DNA is TGCGCCAGCAGCTTGGGACAGGGGTCTGTGCCCTACAATGAGCAGTTCTTC. Translating it yields CASSLGQGSVPYNEQFF.

In regard to this clone: At the DNA level, this CDR3 is encoded by other sequences in the same sample as well. This chain links TRBV28 with TRBJ1-5, with unresolved D. The germline V and J ends were trimmed by 3 bases and 4 bases, with 7 bases remaining between them. Germline V gives CDR1 MDHEN, CDR2 SYDVKM. The CDR3 has 13 amino acids. The CDR3 sequence is CASSFEENQPQHF. In nucleotides, the CDR3 is TGTGCCAGCAGTTTCGAGGAGAATCAGCCCCAGCATTTT.

This clone has only one observation. The genes are TRBV7-8 and TRBJ2-7; D unresolved. Germline assignment: CDR1 SGHVS and CDR2 FQNEAQ. Trimming took 2 bases from V and 2 from J, leaving 10 bases between them. The CDR3 length is 14 residues. As DNA, the CDR3 is TGTGCCAGCAGCTTAACCACGGAGCCCTACGAGCAGTACTTC. The encoded protein is CASSLTTEPYEQYF.

This chain links TRBV28 with TRBJ2-2; 13 nucleotides match TRBD2. Per germline, CDR1 MDHEN and CDR2 SYDVKM. The CDR3 sequence is 15 residues long. The V segment lost 8 bases and the J segment 7 bases; nucleotides outside the gene matches: 7. The CDR3 coding sequence is TGTGCCAGCGGGACTAGCGGGACCGGTGGCGGGGAGCTGTTTTTT. This codes for CASGTSGTGGGELFF.

The chain joins TRBV5-1 to TRBJ2-3; D possibly corresponds to TRBD2 (6 bases). Per germline, CDR1 SGHRS and CDR2 YFSETQ. CDR3 size: 13 residues. Deletions cut 5 bases from V and 3 bases from J, with 10 bases between. The CDR3 here is CASSTAGTDTQYF. CDR3 in DNA: TGCGCCAGCAGTACTGCGGGGACAGATACGCAGTATTTT.

The chain is built from TRBV2 and TRBJ1-1; the D gene is possibly TRBD1 (5 bases). There are 13 residues in the CDR3. Trimming removed 7 bases from V and 2 bases from J, with 11 bases in between. From germline, CDR1 is SNHLY and CDR2 FYNNEI. DNA for the CDR3: TGTGCCAGCAAACAGGAGAAAAACACTGAAGCTTTCTTT. This codes for CASKQEKNTEAFF.

The chain employs TRBV6-1 and TRBJ1-5, with a weak D call TRBD1 (5 bases). The CDR3 contains 14 residues. In germline, CDR1 is MNHNS, CDR2 SASEGT. V lost 3 bases to trimming and J lost 9 bases, with 15 bases between them. CDR3 loop: CASSEWGEGWPQHF. The DNA of the CDR3 is TGTGCCAGCAGTGAGTGGGGGGAGGGATGGCCCCAGCATTTT.

Of note for this clone: An end of the junction differs from the germline gene, which may be a read error. V is TRBV6-5 and J is TRBJ1-1; TRBD1 aligns across 9 bases. The CDR3 sequence is 11 residues long. Per germline, CDR1 MNHEY and CDR2 SVGAGI. CDR3 nucleotides: TGTGCCAGCAGTTACGGGACAGGGCTCTACTTT. Translating it yields CASSYGTGLYF.